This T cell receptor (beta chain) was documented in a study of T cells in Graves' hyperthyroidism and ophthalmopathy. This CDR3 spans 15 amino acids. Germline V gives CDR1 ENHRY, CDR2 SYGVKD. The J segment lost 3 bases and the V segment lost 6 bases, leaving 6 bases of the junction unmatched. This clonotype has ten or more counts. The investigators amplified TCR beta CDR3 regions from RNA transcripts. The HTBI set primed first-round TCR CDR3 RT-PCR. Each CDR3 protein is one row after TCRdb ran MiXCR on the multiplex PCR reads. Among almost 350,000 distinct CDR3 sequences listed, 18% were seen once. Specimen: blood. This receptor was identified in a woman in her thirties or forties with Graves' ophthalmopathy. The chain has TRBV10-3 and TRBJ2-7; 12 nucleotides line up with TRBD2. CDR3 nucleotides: TGTGCCATCAGCGTTGGACTAGCGGGACTCTACGAGCAGTACTTC. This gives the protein CAISVGLAGLYEQYF.